This section outlines one TCR beta chain sequence together with its context. Germline-derived CDR1 and CDR2 are SQVTM and ANQGSEA. The CDR3 covers 12 residues. The V end lost 4 bases, the J end lost 5 bases, and 12 bases lay between the germline ends. This record belongs to a study of control samples from healthy donors and cancer patients. The method was immunoSEQ multiplex PCR; TCRdb's version includes in-frame clones alone and lacks a portion of them. The sample consists of 100,000 to 150,000 clones, 85% to 90% of them appearing once. The receptor's source is a man aged 45-60 years with head and neck cancer. V and J are TRBV29-1 and TRBJ2-7; no reliable D call. Sequences were obtained from PBMCs. For the CDR3, the DNA is TGCAGCGTTGGCAGGCCGGGCGACGAGCAGTACTTC. Amino acid sequence: CSVGRPGDEQYF.